This TCR beta chain was retrieved from a study of T-cell memory formation after mild COVID-19. Whole-study findings and limits: Clones shrinking from day 15 to 85 showed even CD4/CD8 mixes; later expanders tilted CD4+. Shrinking CD4+ clones resided mostly in CM and EM, and CD8+ ones in EMRA.

The CDR3 contains 10 residues. V lost 4 bases to trimming and J lost 6 bases, with 3 bases between them. Germline-derived CDR1 and CDR2 are MDHEN and SYDVKM. Concerning this clonotype itself: The antigen remains undetermined.

MiXCR, run by TCRdb on the 5' RACE reads, gives a single entry per CDR3 protein. The data show 350,000 to 500,000 distinct CDR3 sequences, with more than 15% seen just once and roughly 21% held by the top ten. The source material was PBMCs or a T cell subset sorted from them (not recorded which). This chain connects TRBV28 to TRBJ1-2; D ambiguous. This clonotype was obtained from a man between 18 and 29 years old who had mild COVID-19 (a few samples of this study predate the infection). Cell type and time point are not known. CDR3 region: CASSSNGYTF. The CDR3, as DNA: TGTGCCAGCAGTTCCAATGGCTACACCTTC.